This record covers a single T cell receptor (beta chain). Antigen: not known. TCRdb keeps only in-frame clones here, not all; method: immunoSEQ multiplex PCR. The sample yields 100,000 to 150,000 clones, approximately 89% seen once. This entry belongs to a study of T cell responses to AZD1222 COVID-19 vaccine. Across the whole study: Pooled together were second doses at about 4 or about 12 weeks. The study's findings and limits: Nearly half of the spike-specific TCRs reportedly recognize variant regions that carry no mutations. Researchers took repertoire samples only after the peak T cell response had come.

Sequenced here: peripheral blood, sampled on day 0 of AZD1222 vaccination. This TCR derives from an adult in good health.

CDR3 nucleotide sequence: TGTGCCAGCAGCTTGACGTCCGGGGCGGGGATCGAAAAACTGTTTTTT. Translation: CASSLTSGAGIEKLFF. The chain couples TRBV5-6 to TRBJ1-4; D might be TRBD1 (5 bases). The ends were cut back, 1 base at V and 8 bases at J, with 18 bases in the middle. The CDR3 has 16 residues. Germline V lookup: CDR1 SGHDT, CDR2 YYEEEE.